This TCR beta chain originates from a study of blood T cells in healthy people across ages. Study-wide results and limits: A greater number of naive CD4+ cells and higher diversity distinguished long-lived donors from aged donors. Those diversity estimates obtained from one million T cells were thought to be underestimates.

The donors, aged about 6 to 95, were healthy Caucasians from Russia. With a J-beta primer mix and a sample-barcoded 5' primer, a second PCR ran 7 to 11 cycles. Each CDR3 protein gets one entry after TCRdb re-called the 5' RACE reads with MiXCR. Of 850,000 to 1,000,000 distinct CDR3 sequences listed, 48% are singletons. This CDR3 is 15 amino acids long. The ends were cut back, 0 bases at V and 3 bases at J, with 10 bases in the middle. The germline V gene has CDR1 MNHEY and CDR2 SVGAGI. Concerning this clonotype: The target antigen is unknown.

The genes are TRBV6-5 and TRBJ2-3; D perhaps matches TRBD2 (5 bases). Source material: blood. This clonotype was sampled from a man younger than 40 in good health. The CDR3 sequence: CASSYSSGRTDTQYF. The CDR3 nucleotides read TGTGCCAGCAGTTACTCGAGCGGTAGGACAGATACGCAGTATTTT.